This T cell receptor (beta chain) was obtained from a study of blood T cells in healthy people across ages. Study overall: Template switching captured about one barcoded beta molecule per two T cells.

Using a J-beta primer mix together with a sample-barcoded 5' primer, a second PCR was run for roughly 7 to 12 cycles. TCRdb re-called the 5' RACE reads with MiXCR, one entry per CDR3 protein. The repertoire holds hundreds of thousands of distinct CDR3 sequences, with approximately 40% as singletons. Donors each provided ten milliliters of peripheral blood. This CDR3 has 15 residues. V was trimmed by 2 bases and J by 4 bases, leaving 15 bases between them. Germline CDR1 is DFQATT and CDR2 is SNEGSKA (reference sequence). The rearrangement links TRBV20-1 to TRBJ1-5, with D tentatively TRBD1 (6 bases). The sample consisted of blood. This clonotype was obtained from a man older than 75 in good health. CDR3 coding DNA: TGCAGTGCTAGAAGAGGTGGCAGGGGAAATCAGCCCCAGCATTTT. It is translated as CSARRGGRGNQPQHF.